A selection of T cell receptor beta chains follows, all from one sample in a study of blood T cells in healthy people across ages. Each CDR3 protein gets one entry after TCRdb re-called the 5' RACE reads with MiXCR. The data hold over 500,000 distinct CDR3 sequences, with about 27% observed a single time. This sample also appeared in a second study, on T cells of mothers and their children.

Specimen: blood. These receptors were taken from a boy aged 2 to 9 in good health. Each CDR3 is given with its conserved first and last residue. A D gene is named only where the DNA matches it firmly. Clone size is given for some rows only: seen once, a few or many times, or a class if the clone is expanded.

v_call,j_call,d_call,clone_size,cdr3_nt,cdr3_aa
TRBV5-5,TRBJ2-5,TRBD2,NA,TGTGCCAGCAGCTTGGAGGCTAGCGGGGCCCAAGAGACCCAGTACTTC,CASSLEASGAQETQYF
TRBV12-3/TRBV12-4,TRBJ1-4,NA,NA,TGTGCCAGCAGCCAGGGACACGTAGAAAAACTGTTTTTT,CASSQGHVEKLFF
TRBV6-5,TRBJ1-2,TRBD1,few,TGTGCCAGCAGTTCCGGGACAGGGATCTTCTATGGCTACACCTTC,CASSSGTGIFYGYTF
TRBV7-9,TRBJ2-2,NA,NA,TGTGCCAGCAGCTTAAGTCGTCAGGGCCCCGGGGAGCTGTTTTTT,CASSLSRQGPGELFF
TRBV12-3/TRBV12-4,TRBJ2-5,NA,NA,TGTGCCAGCAGTCAGCGGGACACCCCAGAGACCCAGTACTTC,CASSQRDTPETQYF
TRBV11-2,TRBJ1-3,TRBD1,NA,TGTGCCAGCAGCGAGGGACAGCTTATCTCTGGAAACACCATATATTTT,CASSEGQLISGNTIYF
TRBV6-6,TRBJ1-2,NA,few,TGTGCCAGCAGCCCACCGACAGTCTATGGCTACACCTTC,CASSPPTVYGYTF
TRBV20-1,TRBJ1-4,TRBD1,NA,TGCAGTGCTCATTCCGGGACAGGGCAAGGCCTAGATGAAAAACTGTTTTTT,CSAHSGTGQGLDEKLFF
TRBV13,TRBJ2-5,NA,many,TGTGCCAGCAGCTTAGAGTACCAAGAGACCCAGTACTTC,CASSLEYQETQYF
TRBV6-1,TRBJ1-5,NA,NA,TGTGCCAGCAGTGAAAGACGGGTCAATCAGCCCCAGCATTTT,CASSERRVNQPQHF
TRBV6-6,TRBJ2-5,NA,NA,TGTGCCAGCAGTTACGGGACACAAGAGACCCAGTACTTC,CASSYGTQETQYF
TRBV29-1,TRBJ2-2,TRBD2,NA,TGCCGAGCGACCGGGACTAGCTACACCGGGGAGCTGTTTTTT,CRATGTSYTGELFF
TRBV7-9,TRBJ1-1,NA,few,TGTGCCAGCAGACGATTGGACTTTGTATTGGCTTTCTTT,CASRRLDFVLAFF
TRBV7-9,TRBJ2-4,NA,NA,TGTGCCAGCAGCTTAGGGGCCCCCTTGGGAAACATTCAGTACTTC,CASSLGAPLGNIQYF
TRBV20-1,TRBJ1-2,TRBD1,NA,TGCAGTGCTACTCTCCGAGGGGGCACTAACTATGGCTACACCTTC,CSATLRGGTNYGYTF
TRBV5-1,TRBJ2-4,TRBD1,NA,TGCGCCAGCAGCTTCGAATCTAGGGGGCTGTACATTCAGTACTTC,CASSFESRGLYIQYF
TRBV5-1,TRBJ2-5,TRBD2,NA,TGCGCCAGCAGCTTGGAGGTCCCGGGGGGAGAGACCCAGTACTTC,CASSLEVPGGETQYF
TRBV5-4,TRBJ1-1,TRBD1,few,TGTGCCAGCAGCTTGGGGATTCGGACAGGAAGGAACACTGAAGCTTTCTTT,CASSLGIRTGRNTEAFF
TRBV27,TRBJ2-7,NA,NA,TGTGCCAGCAGTCCCTCTCCACAGGGCCACGAGCAGTACTTC,CASSPSPQGHEQYF
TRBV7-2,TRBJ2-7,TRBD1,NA,TGTGCCAGCAGCTTGGGACAGGGTCGGGCCTACGAGCAGTACTTC,CASSLGQGRAYEQYF
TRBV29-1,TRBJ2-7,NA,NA,TGCAGCGTTGAAGCCAGAGGACGGAGCTCCTACGAGCAGTACTTC,CSVEARGRSSYEQYF
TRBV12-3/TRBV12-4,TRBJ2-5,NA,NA,TGTGCCAGCAGTTTTAGTCAGGGGTCGGAGACCCAGTACTTC,CASSFSQGSETQYF
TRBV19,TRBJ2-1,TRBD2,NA,TGTGCCAGTGCTAGCGGGGTAGGTGAGCAGTTCTTC,CASASGVGEQFF
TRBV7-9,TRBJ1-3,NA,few,TGTGCCAGCAGCCGGGGGTGGTCGGCTGGAAACACCATATATTTT,CASSRGWSAGNTIYF
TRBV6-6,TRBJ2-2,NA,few,TGTGCCAGCAGTTACTCGAAGGGGTACACCGGGGAGCTGTTTTTT,CASSYSKGYTGELFF
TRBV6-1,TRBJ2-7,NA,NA,TGCGTCAGCAGACCGGGACTCTCGGGCTACGAGCAGTACTTC,CVSRPGLSGYEQYF
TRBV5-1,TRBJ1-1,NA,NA,TGCGCCAGCAGCCTCCTCGACATTCCAGGGGAAGCTTTCTTT,CASSLLDIPGEAFF
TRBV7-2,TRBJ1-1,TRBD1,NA,TGTGCCAGCAGCTTCAGGACAGGGGTAGACACTGAAGCTTTCTTT,CASSFRTGVDTEAFF
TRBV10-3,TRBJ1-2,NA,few,TGTGCCATCCCTAAGGGCAGGGACCGAGCTAACTATGGCTACACCTTC,CAIPKGRDRANYGYTF
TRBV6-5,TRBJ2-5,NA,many,TGTGCCAGCAGTAGGTACCAAGAGACCCAGTACTTC,CASSRYQETQYF
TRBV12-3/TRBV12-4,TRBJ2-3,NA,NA,TGTGCCAGCAGGGGGGAGGGCACAGATACGCAGTATTTT,CASRGEGTDTQYF
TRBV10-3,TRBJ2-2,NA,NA,TGTGCCATCAGTGAGCCCCCAGAGCTGTTTTTT,CAISEPPELFF
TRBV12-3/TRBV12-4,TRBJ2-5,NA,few,TGTGCCAGCAGTTTGAAACGGCCCCAAGAGACCCAGTACTTC,CASSLKRPQETQYF
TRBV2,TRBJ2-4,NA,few,TGTGCCAGCAGTGAAGCGCTTCCACTAGCCAAAAACATTCAGTACTTC,CASSEALPLAKNIQYF
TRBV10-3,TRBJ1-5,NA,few,TGTGCCTCCCGGGACACGGGCAATCAGCCCCAGCATTTT,CASRDTGNQPQHF
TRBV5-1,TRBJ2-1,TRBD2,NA,TGCGCCAGCAGCGGGGGAGGGTTTTACAATGAGCAGTTCTTC,CASSGGGFYNEQFF
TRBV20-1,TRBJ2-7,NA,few,TGCAGTGCCTCAGAGGGGAATTACGAGCAGTACTTC,CSASEGNYEQYF
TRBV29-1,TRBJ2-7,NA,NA,TGCAGCGTGCCCGAAGGGGGGGGTTCCTACGAGCAGTACTTC,CSVPEGGGSYEQYF
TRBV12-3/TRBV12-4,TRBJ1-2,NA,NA,TGTGCCAGCACTCTAGGATGGAGGGGGGGCCGTCGCTATGGCTACACCTTC,CASTLGWRGGRRYGYTF
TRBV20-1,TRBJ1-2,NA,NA,TGCAGTGCTAGAGATGTAGGGTATGGCTACACCTTC,CSARDVGYGYTF
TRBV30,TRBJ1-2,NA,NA,TGTGCCTGGAGTGGGGGCAGGGATGGCTACACCTTC,CAWSGGRDGYTF
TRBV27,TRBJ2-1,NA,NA,TGTGCCAGCAGCCTCGTCGGGCGCAGCTCCTACAATGAGCAGTTCTTC,CASSLVGRSSYNEQFF
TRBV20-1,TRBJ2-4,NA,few,TGCAGTGCTAGAGATGTAGGGGGGGGGGCCTTAGACATTCAGTACTTC,CSARDVGGGALDIQYF
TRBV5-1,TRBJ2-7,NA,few,TGCGCCAGCAGCCCTCCCGGGGGCGGAAGCTACGAGCAGTACTTC,CASSPPGGGSYEQYF
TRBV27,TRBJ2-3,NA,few,TGTGCCAGCAGTTCACTTCACCGCCTTCAGGGTAGCACAGATACGCAGTATTTT,CASSSLHRLQGSTDTQYF
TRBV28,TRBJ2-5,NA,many,TGTGCCAGCAGTTTATTATCAGGAAACTCAGAGACCCAGTACTTC,CASSLLSGNSETQYF
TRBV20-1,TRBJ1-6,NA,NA,TGCAGTGCTAGGGACCGCGGGAGCTCCTATAATTCACCCCTCCACTTT,CSARDRGSSYNSPLHF
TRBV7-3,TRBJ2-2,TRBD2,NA,TGTGCCAGCAGCTTAACGGCGGGGGGTCCCGGGGAGCTGTTTTTT,CASSLTAGGPGELFF
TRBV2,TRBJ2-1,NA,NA,TGTGCCAGCAGTAGCAGGGTCGACGATGAGCAGTTCTTC,CASSSRVDDEQFF
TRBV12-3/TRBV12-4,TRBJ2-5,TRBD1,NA,TGTGCCAGCAGTCTCCGGGACAGGGGTGGGGAGACCCAGTACTTC,CASSLRDRGGETQYF
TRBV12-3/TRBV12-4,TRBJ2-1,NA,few,TGTGCCAGCAGGCGGGGTGGAGAGCAGTTCTTC,CASRRGGEQFF
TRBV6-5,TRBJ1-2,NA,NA,TGTGCCAGCAGTTACTCGACAGCCCCCAAACGATCCTATGGCTACACCTTC,CASSYSTAPKRSYGYTF
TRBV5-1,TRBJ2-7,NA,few,TGCGCCAGCAGCTTTTCCGGAGGGCCTTGGGAGCAGTACTTC,CASSFSGGPWEQYF
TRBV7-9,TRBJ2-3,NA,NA,TGTGCCAAAGGGTCCGCAGATACGCAGTATTTT,CAKGSADTQYF
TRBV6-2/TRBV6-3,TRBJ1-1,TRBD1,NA,TGTGCCAGCAGTACTAGGACAGGGGGCTTGGTGAACACTGAAGCTTTCTTT,CASSTRTGGLVNTEAFF
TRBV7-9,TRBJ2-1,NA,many,TGTGCCAGCAGCAGGGGACTCGCGAGCTCCTACAATGAGCAGTTCTTC,CASSRGLASSYNEQFF
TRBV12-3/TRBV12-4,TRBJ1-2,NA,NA,TGTGCCAGCAACTTCAAGTTTCTGGAGGGAGGCGGCTACACCTTC,CASNFKFLEGGGYTF